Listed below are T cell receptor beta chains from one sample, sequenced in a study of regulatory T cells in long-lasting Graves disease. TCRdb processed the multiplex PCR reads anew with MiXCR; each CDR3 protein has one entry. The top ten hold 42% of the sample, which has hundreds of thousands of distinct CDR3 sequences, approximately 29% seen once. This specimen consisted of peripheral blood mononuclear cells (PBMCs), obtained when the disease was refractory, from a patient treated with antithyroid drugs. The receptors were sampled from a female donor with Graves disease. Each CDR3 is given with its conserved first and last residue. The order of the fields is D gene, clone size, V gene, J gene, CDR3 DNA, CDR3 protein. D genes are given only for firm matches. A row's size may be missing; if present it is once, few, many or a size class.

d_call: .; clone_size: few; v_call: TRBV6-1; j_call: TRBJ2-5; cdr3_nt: TGTGCCAGCAGTCTGACCAGCCTACGAAAAGGGACCCAGTACTTC; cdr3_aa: CASSLTSLRKGTQYF
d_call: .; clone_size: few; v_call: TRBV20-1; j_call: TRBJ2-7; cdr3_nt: TGCAGTGCTAGAGAGTGGGTGGCCGAGCAGTACTTC; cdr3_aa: CSAREWVAEQYF
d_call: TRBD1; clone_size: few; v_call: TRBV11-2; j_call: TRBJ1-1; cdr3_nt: TGTGCCAGCACCAGGGGGACAGCACACCTATTGAACACTGAAGCTTTCTTT; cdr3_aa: CASTRGTAHLLNTEAFF
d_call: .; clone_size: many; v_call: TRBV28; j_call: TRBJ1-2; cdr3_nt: TGTGCCAGCAGTTTAGACGACGGGGGCGGCTACACCTTC; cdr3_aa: CASSLDDGGGYTF
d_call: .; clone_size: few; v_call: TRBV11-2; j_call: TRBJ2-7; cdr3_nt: TGTGCCAGCTCCCCTGAAATTTACGAGCAGTACTTC; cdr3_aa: CASSPEIYEQYF
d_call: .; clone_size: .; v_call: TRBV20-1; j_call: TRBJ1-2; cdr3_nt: TGCAGTGCTAGGGGGGAGGGATGGGGCTACACCTTC; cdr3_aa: CSARGEGWGYTF
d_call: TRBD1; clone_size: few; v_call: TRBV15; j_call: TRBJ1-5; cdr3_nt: TGTGCCACCAGCAGAATAACAGGGGGCTCGGGGCAGCCCCAGCATTTT; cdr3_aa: CATSRITGGSGQPQHF
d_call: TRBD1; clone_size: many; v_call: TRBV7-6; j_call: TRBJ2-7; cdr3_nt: TGTGCCAGCAGCCCGGACAGGGAGCGATACGAGCAGTACTTC; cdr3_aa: CASSPDRERYEQYF
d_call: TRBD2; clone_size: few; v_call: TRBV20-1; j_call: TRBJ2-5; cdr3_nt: TGCAGTGCTAGAGCTTTTAGCGGGAGCGCCCCAGAGACCCAGTACTTC; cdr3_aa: CSARAFSGSAPETQYF
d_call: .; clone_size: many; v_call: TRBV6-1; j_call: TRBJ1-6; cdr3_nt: TGTGCCAGCAGTCGGGACACCCTGAGGTCACCCCTCCACTTT; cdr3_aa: CASSRDTLRSPLHF
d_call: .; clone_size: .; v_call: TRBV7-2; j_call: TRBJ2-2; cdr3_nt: TGTGCCAGCAGCTTAAGGGCGGGAAACGGCGGGGAGCTGTTTTTT; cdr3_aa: CASSLRAGNGGELFF
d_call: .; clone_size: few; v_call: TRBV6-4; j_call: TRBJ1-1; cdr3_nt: TGTGCCAGCAGTCCCATCGGACAGCTGAACACTGAAGCTTTCTTT; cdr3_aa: CASSPIGQLNTEAFF
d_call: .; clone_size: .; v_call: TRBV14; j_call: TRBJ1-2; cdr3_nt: TGTGCCAGCAGCCAAGAGACTTCTTATGGCTACACCTTC; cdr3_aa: CASSQETSYGYTF
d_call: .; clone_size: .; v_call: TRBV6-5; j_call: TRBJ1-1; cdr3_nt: TGTGCCAGCAGTTCAGACGGGCCGTGGACTGAAGCTTTCTTT; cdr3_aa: CASSSDGPWTEAFF
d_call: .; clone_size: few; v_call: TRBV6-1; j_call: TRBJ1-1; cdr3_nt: TGTGCCAGCACTATAGGACGGATGAACACTGAAGCTTTCTTT; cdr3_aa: CASTIGRMNTEAFF
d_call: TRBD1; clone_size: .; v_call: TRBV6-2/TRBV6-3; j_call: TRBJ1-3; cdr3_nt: TGTGCCACCGACAGGGCTGGAAACACCATATATTTT; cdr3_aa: CATDRAGNTIYF
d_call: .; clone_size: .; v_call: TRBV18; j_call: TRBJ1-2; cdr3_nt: TGTGCCAGCTCGGATAACTATGGCCACACCTTC; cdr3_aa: CASSDNYGHTF
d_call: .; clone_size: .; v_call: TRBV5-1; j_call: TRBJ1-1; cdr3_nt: TGCGCCAGCAGCTTGACTGTCGGGCAGGGTAACACTGAAGCTTTCTTT; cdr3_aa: CASSLTVGQGNTEAFF
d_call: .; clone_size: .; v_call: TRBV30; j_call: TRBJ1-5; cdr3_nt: TGTGCCTGGAGTGGTGGGGACAATCAGCCCCAGCATTTT; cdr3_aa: CAWSGGDNQPQHF
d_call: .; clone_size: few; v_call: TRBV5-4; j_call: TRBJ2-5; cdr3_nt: TGTGCCAGCAGCTCGGCAGGGAGCGAGACCCAGTACTTC; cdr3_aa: CASSSAGSETQYF
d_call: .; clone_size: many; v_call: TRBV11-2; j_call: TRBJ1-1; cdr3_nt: TGTGCCAGCAGCTTAGAACAGACTTACACTGAAGCTTTCTTT; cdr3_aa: CASSLEQTYTEAFF
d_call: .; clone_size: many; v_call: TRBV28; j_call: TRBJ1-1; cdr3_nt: TGTGCCAGCAGTTTATCGGGGGCTCTTAGAGCTTTCTTT; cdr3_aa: CASSLSGALRAFF
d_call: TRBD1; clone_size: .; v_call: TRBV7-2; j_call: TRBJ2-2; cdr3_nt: TGTGCCAGCAGCCAGGACAGGGGTTGGACCGGGGAGCTGTTTTTT; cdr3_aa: CASSQDRGWTGELFF
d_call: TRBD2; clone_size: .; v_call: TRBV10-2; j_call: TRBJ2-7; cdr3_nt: TGCGCCAGCGAGGCGGGAGGGCGCTCCGGGGAGCAGTACTTC; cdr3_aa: CASEAGGRSGEQYF
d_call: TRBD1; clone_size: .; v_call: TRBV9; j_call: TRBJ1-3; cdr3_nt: TGTGCCAGCAGCGAGACAGGGGAAGGAAACACCATATATTTT; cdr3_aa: CASSETGEGNTIYF
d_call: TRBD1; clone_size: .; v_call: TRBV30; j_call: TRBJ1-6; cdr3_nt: TGTGCCTGGAGGGCCGGGACAGGGGGTTTCGTCCTCCACTTT; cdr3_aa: CAWRAGTGGFVLHF
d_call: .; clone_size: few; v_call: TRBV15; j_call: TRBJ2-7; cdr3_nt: TGTGCCACCAGCGGGGACGTCTCCTACGAGCAGTACTTC; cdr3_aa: CATSGDVSYEQYF
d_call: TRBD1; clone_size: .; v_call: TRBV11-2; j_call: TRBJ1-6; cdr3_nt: TGTGCCAGCAGCTTCGGACAGGCGGAGTTTCCCCTCCACTTT; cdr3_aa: CASSFGQAEFPLHF
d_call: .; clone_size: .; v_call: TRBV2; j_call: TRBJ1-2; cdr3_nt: TGTGCCAGCAGTCCAGAGCGTCCCTTAACCTCTGGCTACACCTTC; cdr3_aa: CASSPERPLTSGYTF
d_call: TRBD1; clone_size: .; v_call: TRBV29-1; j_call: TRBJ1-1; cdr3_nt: TGCAGCGCGACAGGGCTTGAAACTGAAGCTTTCTTT; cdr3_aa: CSATGLETEAFF
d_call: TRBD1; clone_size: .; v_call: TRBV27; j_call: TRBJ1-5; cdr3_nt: TGTGCCAGCAGTTTAACAGGGGGCCAGGGGGATCAGCCCCAGCATTTT; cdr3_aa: CASSLTGGQGDQPQHF
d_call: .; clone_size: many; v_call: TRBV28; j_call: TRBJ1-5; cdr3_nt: TGTGCCAGCAGTCTGCGGGAGGGGTATTATCAGCCCCAGCATTTT; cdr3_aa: CASSLREGYYQPQHF
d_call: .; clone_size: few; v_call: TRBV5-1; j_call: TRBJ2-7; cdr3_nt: TGCGCCAGCAGCTTGGACCAGGCTCGGGAGTTAGCCTACGAGCAGTACTTC; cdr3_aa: CASSLDQARELAYEQYF
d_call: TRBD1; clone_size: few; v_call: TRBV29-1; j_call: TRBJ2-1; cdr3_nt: TGCAGCGTAAAGGACAGGGGCCGGTACAATGAGCAGTTCTTC; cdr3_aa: CSVKDRGRYNEQFF
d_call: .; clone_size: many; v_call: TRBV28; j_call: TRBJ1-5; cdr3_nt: TGTGCCAGCAGTGGAGGGCGGCATCAGCCCCAGCATTTT; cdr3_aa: CASSGGRHQPQHF
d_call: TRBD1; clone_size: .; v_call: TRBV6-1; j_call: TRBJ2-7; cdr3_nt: TGTGCCAGCTATCCTGGGACAGGGGGCTCCAAGCAGTACTTC; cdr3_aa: CASYPGTGGSKQYF
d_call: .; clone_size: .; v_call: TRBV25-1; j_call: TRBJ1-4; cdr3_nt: TGTGCCAGCAGTGATGGCAGGGTGAATGAAAAACTGTTTTTT; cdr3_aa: CASSDGRVNEKLFF
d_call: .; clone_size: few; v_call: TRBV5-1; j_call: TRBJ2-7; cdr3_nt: TGCGCCAGCAGCCTCCGGGATCTAAACTACGAGCAGTACTTC; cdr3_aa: CASSLRDLNYEQYF
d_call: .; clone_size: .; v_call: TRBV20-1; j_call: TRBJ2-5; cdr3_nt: TGCAGTGCTAGGGGGGCCGGGGGGCGGCGGGAGACCCAGTACTTC; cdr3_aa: CSARGAGGRRETQYF
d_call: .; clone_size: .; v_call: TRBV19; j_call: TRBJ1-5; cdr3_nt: TGTGCCAGTAGATCCGCTACGGGGCCCCAGCATTTT; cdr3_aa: CASRSATGPQHF
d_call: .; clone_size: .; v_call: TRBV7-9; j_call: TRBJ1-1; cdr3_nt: TGTGCCAGCAGCTTAGTAATGAAAGGGACGCACACTGAAGCTTTCTTT; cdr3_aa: CASSLVMKGTHTEAFF
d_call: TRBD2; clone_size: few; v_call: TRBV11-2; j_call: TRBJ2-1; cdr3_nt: TGTGCCAGCAGCTTAGTAGCGGGAGGGATCGTCAATGAGCAGTTCTTC; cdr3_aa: CASSLVAGGIVNEQFF
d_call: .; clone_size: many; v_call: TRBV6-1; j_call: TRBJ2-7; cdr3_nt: TGTGCCAGCAGTAATAACTACGAGCAGTACTTC; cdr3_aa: CASSNNYEQYF
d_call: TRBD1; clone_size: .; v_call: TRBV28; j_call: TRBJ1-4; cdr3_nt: TGTGCCAGCAGCCTCCTTGGGGACAGGGGGGCTAATGAAAAACTGTTTTTT; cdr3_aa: CASSLLGDRGANEKLFF
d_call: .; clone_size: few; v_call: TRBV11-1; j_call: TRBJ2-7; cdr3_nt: TGTGCCAGCAGCTTCTATCGGGGTACCTACGAGCAGTACTTC; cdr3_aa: CASSFYRGTYEQYF
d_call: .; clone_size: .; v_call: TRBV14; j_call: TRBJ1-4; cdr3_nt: TGTGCCAGCAGCCAAGATTATAATGAAAAACTGTTTTTT; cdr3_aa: CASSQDYNEKLFF
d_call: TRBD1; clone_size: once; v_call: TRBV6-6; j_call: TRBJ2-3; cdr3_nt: TGTGCCAGCAGTTACTCGGGACAGTGCACAGATACGCAGTATTTT; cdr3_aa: CASSYSGQCTDTQYF
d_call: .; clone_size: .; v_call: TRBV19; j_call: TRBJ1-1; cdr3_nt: TGTGCCAGTAGTATAGGCGGCCAGATATCGGCTTTCTTT; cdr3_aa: CASSIGGQISAFF
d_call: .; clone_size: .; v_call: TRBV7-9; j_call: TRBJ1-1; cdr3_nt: TGTGCCAGCAGCTCGATCGGGCTTCAGAACACTGAAGCTTTCTTT; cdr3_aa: CASSSIGLQNTEAFF
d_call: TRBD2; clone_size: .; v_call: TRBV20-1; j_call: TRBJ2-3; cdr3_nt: TGCAGTGCTAGCGGGCTAGCGGGCAACACAGATACGCAGTATTTT; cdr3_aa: CSASGLAGNTDTQYF
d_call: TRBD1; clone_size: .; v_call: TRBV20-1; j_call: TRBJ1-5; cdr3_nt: TGCAGTGCTAAGGCTGGGGGACAGGGCCCCGGACAGCCCCAGCATTTT; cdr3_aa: CSAKAGGQGPGQPQHF
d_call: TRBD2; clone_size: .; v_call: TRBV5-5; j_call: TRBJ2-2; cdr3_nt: TGTGCCAGCAGCCAAAGTGGACTAGCGGGAGAAGAGGAGCTGTTTTTT; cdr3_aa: CASSQSGLAGEEELFF
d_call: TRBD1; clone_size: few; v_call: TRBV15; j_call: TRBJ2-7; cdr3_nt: TGTGCCACCAGCAGGACCAGGGGGCCAACTTTGGAGCAGTACTTC; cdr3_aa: CATSRTRGPTLEQYF
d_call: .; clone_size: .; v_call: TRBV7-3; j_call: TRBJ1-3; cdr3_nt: TGTGCCAGCAGCTTAACGAGCGACTCTGGAAACACCATATATTTT; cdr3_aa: CASSLTSDSGNTIYF
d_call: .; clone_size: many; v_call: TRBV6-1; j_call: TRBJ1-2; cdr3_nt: TGTGCCAGCAGTGAGCTCCCCCGTGTAGGTCGGGCTGGCTACACCTTC; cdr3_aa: CASSELPRVGRAGYTF
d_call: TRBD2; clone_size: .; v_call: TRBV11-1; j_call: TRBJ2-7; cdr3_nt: TGTGCCAGCGGCGTGACCGGGACTAGCGAATACGAGCAGTACTTC; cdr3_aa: CASGVTGTSEYEQYF
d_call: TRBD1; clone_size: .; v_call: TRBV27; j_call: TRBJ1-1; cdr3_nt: TGTGCCAGCAGTCCCCGGACAGGGCGGATGAACACTGAAGCTTTCTTT; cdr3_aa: CASSPRTGRMNTEAFF
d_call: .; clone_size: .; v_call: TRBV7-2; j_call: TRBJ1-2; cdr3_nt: TGTGCCAGCAACTTATCGTCTGCTAACTATGGCTACACCTTC; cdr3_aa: CASNLSSANYGYTF
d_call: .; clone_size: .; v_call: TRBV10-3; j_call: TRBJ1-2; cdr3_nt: TGTGCCATCACCGGAGGGGTGAGGAATGGCTACACCTTC; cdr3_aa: CAITGGVRNGYTF
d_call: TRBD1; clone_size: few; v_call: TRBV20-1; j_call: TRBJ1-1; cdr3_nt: TGCAGTGCTATGACAACGACAGGGAAGAATACTGAAGCTTTCTTT; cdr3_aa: CSAMTTTGKNTEAFF